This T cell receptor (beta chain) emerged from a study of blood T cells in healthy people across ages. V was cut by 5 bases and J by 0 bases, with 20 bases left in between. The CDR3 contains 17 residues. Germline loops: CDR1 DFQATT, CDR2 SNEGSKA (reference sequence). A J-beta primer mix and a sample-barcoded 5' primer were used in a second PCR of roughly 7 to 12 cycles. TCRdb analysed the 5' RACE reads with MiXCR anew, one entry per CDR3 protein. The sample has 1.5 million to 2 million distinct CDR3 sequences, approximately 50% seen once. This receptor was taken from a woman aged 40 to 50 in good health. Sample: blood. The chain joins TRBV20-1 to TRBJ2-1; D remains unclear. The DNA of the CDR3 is TGCAGTGCTCCCCGAGGAGCTACCCACCTCTCCTACAATGAGCAGTTCTTC. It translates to CSAPRGATHLSYNEQFF.